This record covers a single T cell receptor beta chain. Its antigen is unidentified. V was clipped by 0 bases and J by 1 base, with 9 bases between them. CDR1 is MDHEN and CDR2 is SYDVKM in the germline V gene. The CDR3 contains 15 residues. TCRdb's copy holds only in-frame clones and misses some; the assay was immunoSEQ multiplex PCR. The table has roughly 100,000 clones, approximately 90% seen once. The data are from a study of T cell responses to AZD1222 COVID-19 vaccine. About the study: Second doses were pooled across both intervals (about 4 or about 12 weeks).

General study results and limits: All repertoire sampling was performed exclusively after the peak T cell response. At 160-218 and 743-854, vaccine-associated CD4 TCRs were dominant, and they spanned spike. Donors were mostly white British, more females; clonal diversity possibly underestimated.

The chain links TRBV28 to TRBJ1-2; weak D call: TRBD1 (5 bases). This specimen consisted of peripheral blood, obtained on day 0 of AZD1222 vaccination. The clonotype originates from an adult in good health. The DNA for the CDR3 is TGTGCCAGCAGTTTATGGAGACAGAGTAACTATGGCTACACCTTC. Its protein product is CASSLWRQSNYGYTF.